The rows below give T cell receptor beta chains drawn from one sample of a study of blood T cell repertoires in COVID-19. Assay used: immunoSEQ multiplex PCR; TCRdb lists only in-frame clones, some missing. Counted here are about 48,000 clones, around 82% occurring once; the ten biggest clones make up roughly 7%. Sequenced material: peripheral blood. These receptors were collected from a man in his forties with acute or convalescent COVID-19. The CDR3 runs from the conserved cysteine through the conserved F or W. A D gene is named only where the DNA matches it firmly. Rows may omit the clone size; those that give it use once, few, many or a size class.

d_gene,v_gene,j_gene,abundance,CDR3nt,CDR3aa
.,TRBV20-1,TRBJ2-1,.,TGCAGTGCTAGGGCAGGGTATGAGCAGTTCTTC,CSARAGYEQFF
TRBD1,TRBV3-1/TRBV3-2,TRBJ1-1,.,TGTGCCAGCAGCCACGGGACAGACACTGAAGCTTTCTTT,CASSHGTDTEAFF
.,TRBV5-1,TRBJ1-1,once,TGCGCCAGCAGCCAGCAGGGGTATTCCACTGAAGCTTTCTTT,CASSQQGYSTEAFF
.,TRBV28,TRBJ2-7,.,TGTGCCAGCAGCGGGACTGAGGACGAGCAGTACTTC,CASSGTEDEQYF
.,TRBV4-3,TRBJ2-1,once,TGCGCCAGCAGCCAACCTGGAGGCAATGAGCAGTTCTTC,CASSQPGGNEQFF
.,TRBV18,TRBJ1-1,.,TGTGCCAGCTCACCCGGGGGGAACACTGAAGCTTTCTTT,CASSPGGNTEAFF
.,TRBV4-1,TRBJ1-2,.,TGCGCCAGCAGCCTCCGACTTGGAGATAACTATGGCTACACCTTC,CASSLRLGDNYGYTF
TRBD1,TRBV7-9,TRBJ1-4,few,TGTGCCAGCAGCGCCGGACAGGGGGGTGAAAAACTGTTTTTT,CASSAGQGGEKLFF
TRBD1,TRBV9,TRBJ2-7,.,TGTGCCAGCAGCGTATCCCCGAGACAGGGCTACGAGCAGTACTTC,CASSVSPRQGYEQYF
.,TRBV3-1/TRBV3-2,TRBJ1-2,.,TGTGCCAGCAGCCGGGTAAGGGGGAGTCACTATGGCTACACCTTC,CASSRVRGSHYGYTF
.,TRBV5-6,TRBJ2-7,.,TGTGCCAGCAGCCCTCTCCCCTCCCTGGGGGGTAGGTCCTACGAGCAGTACTTC,CASSPLPSLGGRSYEQYF
TRBD2,TRBV27,TRBJ2-7,.,TGTGCCAGCAGGTCTAGCGGGGGGGTATACGAGCAGTACTTC,CASRSSGGVYEQYF
TRBD1,TRBV6-1,TRBJ2-3,.,TGTGCCAGCAGTGAAGGGACAGGGGGCGCAGATACGCAGTATTTT,CASSEGTGGADTQYF
TRBD1,TRBV3-1/TRBV3-2,TRBJ1-1,.,TGTGCCAGCAGCGAACAGGGGGGAGGTAACACTGAAGCTTTCTTT,CASSEQGGGNTEAFF
.,TRBV20-1,TRBJ1-2,.,TGCAGTGCTAGTTCAGGGGTTGGGAACTATGGCTACACCTTC,CSASSGVGNYGYTF
.,TRBV4-3,TRBJ1-1,.,TGCGCCAGCAGCCAAGTTATCGGGATTGGGACTGAAGCTTTCTTT,CASSQVIGIGTEAFF
TRBD2,TRBV5-4,TRBJ2-5,.,TGTGCCAGCAGCTTAAGTGCGGGGGAAGAGACCCAGTACTTC,CASSLSAGEETQYF
.,TRBV7-8,TRBJ1-6,.,TGTGCCAGCAGCTTAGTTATGTCGCAGAAGAAAAATTCACCCCTCCACTTT,CASSLVMSQKKNSPLHF
.,TRBV7-2,TRBJ1-6,.,TGTGCCAGCAGCTCGAACAGGAAATCCTATAATTCACCCCTCCACTTT,CASSSNRKSYNSPLHF
TRBD1,TRBV14,TRBJ1-2,.,TGTGCCAGCAGCCAAGGGAGGGACAGGGGGCTCGATGGCTACACCTTC,CASSQGRDRGLDGYTF
TRBD2,TRBV24-1,TRBJ2-5,once,TGTGCCACCAGTGAAGCCGCGGGGGGGCAAGAGACCCAGTACTTC,CATSEAAGGQETQYF
.,TRBV7-6,TRBJ1-1,.,TGTGCCAGCAGCTCCAGGAACACTGAAGCTTTCTTT,CASSSRNTEAFF
.,TRBV5-1,TRBJ1-3,.,TGCGCCAGCAGCGGCGGACTTACCGCTGGGCGAAACACCATATATTTT,CASSGGLTAGRNTIYF
.,TRBV5-1,TRBJ1-2,.,TGCGCCAGCAGCTTTGACAGTTTTCTCTATGGCTACACCTTC,CASSFDSFLYGYTF
TRBD1,TRBV12-5,TRBJ2-7,.,TGTGCTAGTGGAACTCCCGACAGGGGCCTGTTGAAAAGCTACGAGCAGTACTTC,CASGTPDRGLLKSYEQYF
TRBD1,TRBV5-1,TRBJ2-7,.,TGCGCCAGCAGCTTCACGGGACAGGGAAACGAGCAGTACTTC,CASSFTGQGNEQYF